The subject of this entry is one T cell receptor (beta chain). The antigen is unknown. PCR amplification relied on 60 Vbeta primers (plus 13 Jbeta primers). The protocol was immunoSEQ multiplex PCR, while the TCRdb copy is restricted to in-frame clones and leaves out a portion. This sample yields roughly 200,000 clones, of which approximately 80% are seen a single time; under 3% belongs to the top ten. This entry comes from a study of cytomegalovirus exposure and HLA in healthy donors. Whole-study context: Tens of millions of unique TCR sequences came from HLA-typed donors in an early release.

Germline-derived CDR1 and CDR2 are GTSNPN and SVGIG (reference sequence). The CDR3 sequence is 13 residues long. V shed 2 bases, J shed 7 bases, and the junction held 5 bases outside the gene matches. Findings and caveats of the study: A later analysis linked a missense DCLRE1C variant to TCR beta V- and J-gene trimming. HLA alleles were associated with 15,000 to 20,000 TCR beta sequences in a later analysis at 0.05 false discovery rate. Data from an earlier analysis indicated that most TCR beta V segments were productive either about 87% or about 30% of the time.

V and J are TRBV30 and TRBJ1-5, with 7 bases lining up with TRBD1. Sequences were obtained from PBMCs. This clonotype was obtained from a woman aged 25 to 39 in good health and CMV-seronegative. CDR3 DNA: TGTGCCTGGAGTCAGACAGGGAACCAGCCCCAGCATTTT. Its protein is CAWSQTGNQPQHF.